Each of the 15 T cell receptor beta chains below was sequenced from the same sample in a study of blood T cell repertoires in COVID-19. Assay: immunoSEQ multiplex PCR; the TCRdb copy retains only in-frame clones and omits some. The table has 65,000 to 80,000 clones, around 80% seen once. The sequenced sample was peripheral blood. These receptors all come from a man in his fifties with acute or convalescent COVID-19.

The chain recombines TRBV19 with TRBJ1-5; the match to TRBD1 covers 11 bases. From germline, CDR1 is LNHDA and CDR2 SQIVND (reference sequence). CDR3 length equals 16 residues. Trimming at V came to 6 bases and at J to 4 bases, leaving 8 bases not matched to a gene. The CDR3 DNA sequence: TGTGCCAGTAGGCCACGGACAGGGGGCGGGAATCAGCCCCAGCATTTT. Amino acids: CASRPRTGGGNQPQHF. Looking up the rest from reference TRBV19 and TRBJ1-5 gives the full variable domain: DGGITQSPKYLFRKEGQNVTLSCEQNLNHDAMYWYRQDPGQGLRLIYYSQIVNDFQKGDIAEGYSVSREKKESFPLTVTSAQKNPTAFYLCASRPRTGGGNQPQHFGDGTRLSIL.

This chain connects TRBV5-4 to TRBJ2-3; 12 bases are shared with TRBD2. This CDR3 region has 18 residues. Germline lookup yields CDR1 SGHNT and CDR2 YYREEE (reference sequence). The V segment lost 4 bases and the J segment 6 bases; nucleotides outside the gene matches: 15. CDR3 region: CASSTRRLAGGHHDTQYF. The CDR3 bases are TGTGCCAGCAGCACCCGCAGGCTAGCGGGAGGGCACCACGATACGCAGTATTTT.

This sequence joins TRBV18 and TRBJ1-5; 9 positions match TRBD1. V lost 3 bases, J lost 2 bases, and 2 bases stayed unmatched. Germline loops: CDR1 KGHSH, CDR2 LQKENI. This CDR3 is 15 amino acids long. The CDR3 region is CASSPTGGGNQPQHF. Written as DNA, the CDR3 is TGTGCCAGCTCACCGACAGGGGGGGGCAATCAGCCCCAGCATTTT.

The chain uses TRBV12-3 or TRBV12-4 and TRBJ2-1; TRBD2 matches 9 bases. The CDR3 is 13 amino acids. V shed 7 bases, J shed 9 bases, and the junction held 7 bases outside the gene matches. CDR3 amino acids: CASTSGVEGEQFF. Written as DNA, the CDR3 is TGTGCCAGCACTAGCGGGGTAGAGGGTGAGCAGTTCTTC.

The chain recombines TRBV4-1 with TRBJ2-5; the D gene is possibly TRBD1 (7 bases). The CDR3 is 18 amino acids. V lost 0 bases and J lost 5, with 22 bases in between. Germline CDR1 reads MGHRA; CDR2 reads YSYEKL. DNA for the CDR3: TGCGCCAGCAGCCAAGACCGGGCGGGGACAGTTACTTCTGAGACCCAGTACTTC. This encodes CASSQDRAGTVTSETQYF.

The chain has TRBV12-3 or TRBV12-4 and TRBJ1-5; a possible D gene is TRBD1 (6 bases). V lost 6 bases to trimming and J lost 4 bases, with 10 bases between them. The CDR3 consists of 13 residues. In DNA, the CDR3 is TGTGCCAGCAGCTCCACAGGGAATCAGCCCCAGCATTTT. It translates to CASSSTGNQPQHF.

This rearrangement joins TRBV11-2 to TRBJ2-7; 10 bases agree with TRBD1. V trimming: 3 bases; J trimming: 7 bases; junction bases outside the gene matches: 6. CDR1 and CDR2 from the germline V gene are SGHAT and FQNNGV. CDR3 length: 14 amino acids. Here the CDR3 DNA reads TGTGCCAGCAGCTTGGGGACAGGGGTCTTTGAGCAGTACTTC. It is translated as CASSLGTGVFEQYF.

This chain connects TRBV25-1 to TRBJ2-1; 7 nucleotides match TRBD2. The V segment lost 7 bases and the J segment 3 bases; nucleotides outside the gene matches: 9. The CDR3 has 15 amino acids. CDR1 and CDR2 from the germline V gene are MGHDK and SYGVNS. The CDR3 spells CASIPASGFYNEQFF. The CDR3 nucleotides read TGTGCCAGCATTCCCGCTAGCGGATTCTACAATGAGCAGTTCTTC.

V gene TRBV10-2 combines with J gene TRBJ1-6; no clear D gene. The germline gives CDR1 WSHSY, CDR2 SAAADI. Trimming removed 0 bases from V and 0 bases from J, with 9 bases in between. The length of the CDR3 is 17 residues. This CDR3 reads CASSESSFPSYNSPLHF. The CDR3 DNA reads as TGCGCCAGCAGTGAGTCTTCATTCCCCTCCTATAATTCACCCCTCCACTTT.

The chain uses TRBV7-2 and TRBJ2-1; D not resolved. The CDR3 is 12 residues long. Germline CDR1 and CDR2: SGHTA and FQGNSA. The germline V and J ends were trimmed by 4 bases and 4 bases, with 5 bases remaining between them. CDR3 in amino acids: CASSSVYNEQFF. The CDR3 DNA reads TGTGCCAGCAGCTCTGTTTACAATGAGCAGTTCTTC. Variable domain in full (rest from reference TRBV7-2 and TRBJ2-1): GAGVSQSPSNKVTEKGKDVELRCDPISGHTALYWYRQSLGQGLEFLIYFQGNSAPDKSGLPSDRFSAERTGGSVSTLTIQRTQQEDSAVYLCASSSVYNEQFFGPGTRLTVL.

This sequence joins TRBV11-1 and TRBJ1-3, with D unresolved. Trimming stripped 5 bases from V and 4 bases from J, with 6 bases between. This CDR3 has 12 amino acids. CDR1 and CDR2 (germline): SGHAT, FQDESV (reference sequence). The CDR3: CASSEQGNTIYF. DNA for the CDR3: TGTGCCAGCAGCGAACAGGGAAACACCATATATTTT.

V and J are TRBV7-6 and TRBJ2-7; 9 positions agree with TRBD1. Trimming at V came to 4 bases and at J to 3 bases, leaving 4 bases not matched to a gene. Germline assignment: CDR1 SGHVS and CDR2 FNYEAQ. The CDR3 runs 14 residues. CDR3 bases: TGTGCCAGCAGCTCAGGGACAGGGTTCTACGAGCAGTACTTC. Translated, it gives CASSSGTGFYEQYF. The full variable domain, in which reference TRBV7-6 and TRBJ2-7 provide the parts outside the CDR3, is GAGVSQSPRYKVTKRGQDVALRCDPISGHVSLYWYRQALGQGPEFLTYFNYEAQQDKSGLPNDRFSAERPEGSISTLTIQRTEQRDSAMYRCASSSGTGFYEQYFGPGTRLTVT.

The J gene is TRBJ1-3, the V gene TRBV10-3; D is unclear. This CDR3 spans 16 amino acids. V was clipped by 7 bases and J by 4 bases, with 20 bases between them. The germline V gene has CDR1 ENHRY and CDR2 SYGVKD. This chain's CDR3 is CAITPDGGQLGNTIYF. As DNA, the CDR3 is TGTGCCATCACCCCGGACGGAGGGCAGCTCGGAAACACCATATATTTT.

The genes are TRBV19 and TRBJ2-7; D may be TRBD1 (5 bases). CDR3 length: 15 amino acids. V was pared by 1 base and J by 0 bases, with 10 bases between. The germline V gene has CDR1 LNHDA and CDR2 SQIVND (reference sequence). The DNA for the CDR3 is TGTGCCAGTAGTATAGTACAGGATCCCTCCTACGAGCAGTACTTC. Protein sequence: CASSIVQDPSYEQYF.

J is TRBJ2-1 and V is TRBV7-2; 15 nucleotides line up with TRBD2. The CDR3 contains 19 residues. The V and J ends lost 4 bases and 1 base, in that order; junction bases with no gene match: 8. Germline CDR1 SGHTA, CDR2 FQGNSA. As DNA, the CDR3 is TGTGCCAGCAGCTGGGGCGGGACTAGCGGGAGGAGATCCTACAATGAGCAGTTCTTC. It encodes CASSWGGTSGRRSYNEQFF.